The present T cell receptor beta chain was sequenced within a study of technical replicates of blood from several donors. Germline V lookup: CDR1 MDHEN, CDR2 SYDVKM. The CDR3 consists of 14 residues. J was trimmed by 6 bases and V by 7 bases; bases with no gene match: 11. Produced via immunoSEQ multiplex PCR; TCRdb's table is partial and in-frame only. This sample yields roughly 76,000 clones, of which about 91% are seen a single time; about 0.4% belongs to the top ten. Sequencing was performed on T cells isolated from PBMCs. This rearrangement joins TRBV28 to TRBJ2-7, with 8 bases aligning to TRBD1. This receptor was obtained from a human donor in good health. Some clones in this sample may be carry-over from other donors' samples. Written as DNA, the CDR3 is TGTGCCAGCAAGTTACCCTCAGGGGGCGTCGAGCAGTACTTC. As protein: CASKLPSGGVEQYF. The full variable domain, completed using reference TRBV28 and TRBJ2-7, is DVKVTQSSRYLVKRTGEKVFLECVQDMDHENMFWYRQDPGLGLRLIYFSYDVKMKEKGDIPEGYSVSREKKERFSLILESASTNQTSMYLCASKLPSGGVEQYFGPGTRLTVT.